The 8 T cell receptor beta chains in this list originate from one sample, sequenced in a study of tumor-infiltrating lymphocytes in primary liver carcinoma. Co-extraction of both nucleic acids (RNA and DNA) used about 20-33 mg of unsorted bulk tissue. The input was about 490 ng total RNA; TCR beta cDNA was made from it with a constant-region primer. For TCR beta, libraries were produced by three nested multiplex PCR rounds using slightly modified ARM-PCR. The opening two PCR rounds, ten to eleven cycles each, paired TRBV1-TRBV30 forward primers with a C-beta reverse primer. TCRdb redid the calling of the multiplex PCR reads with MiXCR, one entry per CDR3 protein. The table lists about 92,000 distinct CDR3 sequences, around 68% of them singletons. Sequenced sample: tumor-adjacent normal liver tissue. The receptors derive from a man aged 35-49 years with primary liver carcinoma and hepatitis B virus infection.

Turning to this clonotype: A much larger clone differs by one base, so this may be a read error. The gene calls are TRBV13 and TRBJ2-7; D unresolved. This CDR3 region has 12 residues. Germline lookup yields CDR1 PRHDT and CDR2 FYEKMQ (reference sequence). The CDR3 DNA is TGTGCCAGCAGCTCCACTTACTACGGGCAGTACTTC. Translation gives CASSSTYYGQYF.

The chain links TRBV20-1 to TRBJ1-5; TRBD1 matches 9 bases. This CDR3 region has 14 residues. The V gene's germline CDR1 is DFQATT and CDR2 SNEGSKA (reference sequence). CDR3 region: CNRTGAYSNQPQHF. The CDR3 DNA sequence: TGCAACCGGACAGGGGCATATAGCAATCAGCCCCAGCATTTT.

J is TRBJ2-7 and V is TRBV12-3 or TRBV12-4, with D perhaps TRBD1 (6 bases). The germline V and J ends were trimmed by 5 bases and 5 bases, with 19 bases remaining between them. The CDR3 is made up of 15 amino acids. The DNA of the CDR3 is TGTGCCAGCAGTCCCGTACTTGGGAAGGGGGACGAGCAGTACTTC. Its translation: CASSPVLGKGDEQYF.

Concerning this clonotype: A read error is possible here, since a much larger clone lies one base away. CDR3 region: CASSPRDRGKDMQYF. DNA for the CDR3: TGTGCCAGCAGCCCCCGGGACAGGGGGAAAGATATGCAGTATTTT. The chain carries TRBV7-9 and TRBJ2-3; 11 bases map to TRBD1. The germline V gene encodes CDR1 SEHNR and CDR2 FQNEAQ (reference sequence). This CDR3 comprises 15 residues.

This clonotype was recorded a few times. The conserved final phenylalanine or tryptophan is absent from the CDR3, which likely points to a read error. No DNA is shown, since the ends of the CDR3 on it are uncertain; the CDR3 is the one TCRdb lists. The rearrangement uses TRBV6-6 and TRBJ2-1; the DNA was not used to check the table's D call, TRBD2. Germline-derived CDR1 and CDR2 are MNHNY and SVGAGI (reference sequence). Including both end residues, the CDR3 is 14 amino acids long. The CDR3 sequence is CASSLTSGFNEQIL.

V and J are TRBV12-3 or TRBV12-4 and TRBJ2-4; D might be TRBD1 (5 bases). The V end lost 9 bases, the J end lost 0 bases, and 15 bases lay between the germline ends. This CDR3 comprises 15 residues. The CDR3 nucleotides are TGTGCCAGTAGTGTCGGGCAGGGAGCCAAAAACATTCAGTACTTC. Translating gives CASSVGQGAKNIQYF.

Regarding this clonotype: Possible read error: a much larger clone is one base away. The chain combines TRBV6-1 with TRBJ1-3; possibly TRBD1 for D (5 bases). Germline CDR1 is MNHNS and CDR2 is SASEGT. CDR3 length: 15 residues. CDR3 residues: CASSVTGYSGSTIYF. The CDR3 DNA is TGTGCCAGCAGTGTTACAGGCTACTCTGGAAGCACCATATATTTT.

Remarks on this clonotype: This may come from a read error, since a much larger clone is one base off. V gene TRBV6-1 combines with J gene TRBJ2-2, with D maybe TRBD2 (7 bases). CDR1 and CDR2 from the germline V gene are MNHNS and SASEGT. V was shortened by 10 bases and J by 8 bases, with 17 bases between the two germline ends. CDR3 size: 13 residues. CDR3 nucleotides: TGTGCCATCACCCTAGGGGGGGGTGGGGAGCTGTTTTTT. Protein product: CAITLGGGGELFF.